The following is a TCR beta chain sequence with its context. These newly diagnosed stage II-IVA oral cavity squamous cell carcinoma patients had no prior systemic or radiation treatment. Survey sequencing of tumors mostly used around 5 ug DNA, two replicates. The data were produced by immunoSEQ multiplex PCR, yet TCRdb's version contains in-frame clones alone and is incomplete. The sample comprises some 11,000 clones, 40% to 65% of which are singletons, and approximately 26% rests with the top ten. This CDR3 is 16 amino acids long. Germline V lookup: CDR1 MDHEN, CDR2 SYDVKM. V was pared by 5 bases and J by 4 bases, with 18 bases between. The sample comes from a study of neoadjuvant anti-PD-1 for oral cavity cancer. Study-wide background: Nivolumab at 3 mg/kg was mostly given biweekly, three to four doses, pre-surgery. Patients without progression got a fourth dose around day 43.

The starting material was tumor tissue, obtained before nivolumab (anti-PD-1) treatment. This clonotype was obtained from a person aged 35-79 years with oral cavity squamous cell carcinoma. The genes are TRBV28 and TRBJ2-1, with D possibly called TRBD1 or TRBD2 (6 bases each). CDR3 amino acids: CASSPHWGAGYNEQFF. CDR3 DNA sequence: TGTGCCAGCAGTCCCCATTGGGGGGCAGGTTACAATGAGCAGTTCTTC. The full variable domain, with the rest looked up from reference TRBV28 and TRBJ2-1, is DVKVTQSSRYLVKRTGEKVFLECVQDMDHENMFWYRQDPGLGLRLIYFSYDVKMKEKGDIPEGYSVSREKKERFSLILESASTNQTSMYLCASSPHWGAGYNEQFFGPGTRLTVL.